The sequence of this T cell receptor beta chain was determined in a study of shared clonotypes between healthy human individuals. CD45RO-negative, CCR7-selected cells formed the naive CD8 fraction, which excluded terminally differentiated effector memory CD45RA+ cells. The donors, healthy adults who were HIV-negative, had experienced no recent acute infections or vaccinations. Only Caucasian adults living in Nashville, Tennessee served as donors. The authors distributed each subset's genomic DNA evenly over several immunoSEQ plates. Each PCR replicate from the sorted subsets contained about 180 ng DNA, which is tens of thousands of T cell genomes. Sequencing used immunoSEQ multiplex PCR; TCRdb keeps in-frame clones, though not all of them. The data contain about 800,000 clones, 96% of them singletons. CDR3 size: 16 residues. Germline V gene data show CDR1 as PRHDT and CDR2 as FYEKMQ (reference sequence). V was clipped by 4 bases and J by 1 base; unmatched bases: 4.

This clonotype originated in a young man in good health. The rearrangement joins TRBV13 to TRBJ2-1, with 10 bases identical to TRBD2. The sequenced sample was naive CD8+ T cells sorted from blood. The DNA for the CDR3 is TGTGCCAGCAGCTACCTAGCGGGAGCTTCCTACAATGAGCAGTTCTTC. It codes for CASSYLAGASYNEQFF.